The next 28 T cell receptor beta chains were all read from a single sample in a study of blood T cells in healthy people across ages. Combining a sample-barcoded 5' primer with a J-beta primer mix, a second PCR ran for roughly 6 to 12 cycles. Using its own MiXCR run on the 5' RACE reads, TCRdb lists one record per CDR3 protein. The sample contains some 1.8 million distinct CDR3 sequences, 39% of which appear only once. Sequenced: blood. These receptors all stem from a human donor in good health.

Here the CDR3 reads CSARAVSGDTYGYTF. The CDR3 DNA reads as TGCAGTGCTAGGGCAGTTTCTGGGGATACCTATGGCTACACCTTC. The chain uses TRBV20-1 and TRBJ1-2; no definite D call. CDR3 length equals 15 residues. Per the germline V gene, CDR1 is DFQATT and CDR2 is SNEGSKA (reference sequence). V lost 3 bases to trimming and J lost 4 bases, with 18 bases between them.

This clonotype has only a few counts. V usage is TRBV10-3 and J usage is TRBJ2-1, with TRBD2 matching over 12 bases. The CDR3 spans 14 residues. CDR1 ENHRY and CDR2 SYGVKD come from the germline V gene. V was pared by 5 bases and J by 10 bases, with 6 bases of the junction left unmatched. The CDR3 bases are TGTGCCATCAGTCCTAGCGGGGGGGCCGTCGAGCAGTTCTTC. Protein: CAISPSGGAVEQFF.

The J gene is TRBJ2-3, the V gene TRBV15; D may be TRBD2 (7 bases). Germline V gene sequence: CDR1 LNHNV, CDR2 YYDKDF (reference sequence). Trimming took 1 base from V and 4 from J, leaving 12 bases between them. The CDR3 is 15 residues long. The CDR3 DNA sequence: TGTGCCACCAGCAGAGTTTCGGGGGGCGCAGATACGCAGTATTTT. It encodes CATSRVSGGADTQYF.

This clonotype was observed once. This chain connects TRBV7-2 to TRBJ2-3; 10 positions agree with TRBD2. Trimming took 2 bases from V and 2 from J; bases not matched to a gene: 13. Germline assignment: CDR1 SGHTA and CDR2 FQGNSA. The CDR3 runs 19 residues. This CDR3 is CASSLWLAGGQISTDTQYF. CDR3 nucleotides: TGTGCCAGCAGCTTATGGTTAGCGGGGGGCCAAATTTCCACAGATACGCAGTATTTT.

This clonotype was counted only a few times. This chain uses TRBV12-3 or TRBV12-4 with TRBJ1-2; D is ambiguous. This CDR3 region has 14 residues. The V end lost 3 bases, the J end lost 3 bases, and 11 bases lay between the germline ends. The CDR3 DNA follows: TGTGCCAGCAGTTTCGGCCAATTCGACTATGGCTACACCTTC. Its translation: CASSFGQFDYGYTF.

The V call is TRBV7-2, the J call TRBJ2-3; 10 bases are shared with TRBD2. CDR1 and CDR2 (germline): SGHTA, FQGNSA. V trimming: 2 bases; J trimming: 5 bases; junction bases outside the gene matches: 10. This CDR3 has 17 amino acids. The CDR3 is CASSLTRSGGAGDTQYF. The CDR3 DNA reads as TGTGCCAGCAGCTTAACGAGGAGCGGGGGGGCGGGAGATACGCAGTATTTT.

This clonotype was picked up a small number of times. The chain combines TRBV28 with TRBJ1-5, with D uncertain. Trimming left V 3 bases short and J 6 bases short, with 6 bases between. The germline V gene encodes CDR1 MDHEN and CDR2 SYDVKM. The CDR3 has 12 residues. Here the CDR3 reads CASSFQVQPQHF. DNA for the CDR3: TGTGCCAGCAGTTTTCAGGTTCAGCCCCAGCATTTT.

This chain uses TRBV11-2 with TRBJ1-1; 9 bases are a match to TRBD1. Trimming took 5 bases from V and 9 from J; bases not matched to a gene: 10. This CDR3 contains 14 residues. Germline loops: CDR1 SGHAT, CDR2 FQNNGV. In DNA, the CDR3 is TGTGCCAGCAGCCTAGCACGGGGACAGGGTAAAGCTTTCTTT. Translating it yields CASSLARGQGKAFF.

This chain links TRBV6-2 or TRBV6-3 with TRBJ2-5; D ambiguous. Trimming took 4 bases from V and 5 from J, leaving 14 bases between them. CDR3 length: 14 residues. CDR1 and CDR2 (germline): MNHEY, SVGEGT. Here the CDR3 reads CASSSLPWGETQYF. The CDR3 DNA reads as TGTGCCAGCAGTTCCCTCCCCTGGGGTGAGACCCAGTACTTC.

CDR3 sequence reads: CSASLGNTEAFF. CDR3 nucleotides: TGCAGTGCTAGTTTGGGTAACACTGAAGCTTTCTTT. V usage is TRBV20-1 and J usage is TRBJ1-1, with unresolved D. This CDR3 is 12 amino acids long. V lost 3 bases and J lost 2, with 7 bases in between. Per the germline V gene, CDR1 is DFQATT and CDR2 is SNEGSKA (reference sequence).

This clonotype has just one count. This rearrangement joins TRBV5-1 to TRBJ2-1; D tentatively fits TRBD1 or TRBD2 (5 bases each). The CDR3 is 13 residues long. V was shortened by 5 bases and J by 6 bases, with 12 bases between the two germline ends. CDR1 and CDR2 from the germline V gene are SGHRS and YFSETQ. CDR3 sequence: CASRGAGGNEQFF. The CDR3 DNA reads TGCGCCAGCAGAGGGGCGGGCGGCAATGAGCAGTTCTTC.

This rearrangement joins TRBV9 to TRBJ2-2, with D perhaps matching TRBD1 (6 bases). The germline V and J ends were trimmed by 0 bases and 3 bases, with 15 bases remaining between them. The CDR3 covers 17 residues. Germline-derived CDR1 and CDR2 are SGDLS and YYNGEE. Here the CDR3 reads CASSVAGVPAYTGELFF. CDR3 sequence (DNA): TGTGCCAGCAGCGTAGCAGGGGTCCCAGCTTACACCGGGGAGCTGTTTTTT.

The chain combines TRBV28 with TRBJ2-1; 12 nucleotides line up with TRBD1. Germline loops: CDR1 MDHEN, CDR2 SYDVKM. V shed 3 bases and J 1 base; nucleotides not matched to a gene: 4. CDR3 length: 17 amino acids. The CDR3 coding sequence is TGTGCCAGCAGTTTGGGACAGGGGGCAGGTTCCTACAATGAGCAGTTCTTC. Amino acids: CASSLGQGAGSYNEQFF.

CDR3 sequence reads: CASSLRQAGGTDTQYF. The CDR3 DNA is TGTGCCAGCAGCTTAAGGCAAGCGGGGGGCACAGATACGCAGTATTTT. The chain recombines TRBV7-8 with TRBJ2-3; 8 nucleotides line up with TRBD2. The CDR3 has 16 amino acids. V shed 2 bases and J 1 base; nucleotides not matched to a gene: 5. The V gene's germline CDR1 is SGHVS and CDR2 FQNEAQ. Supplemented by reference TRBV7-8 and TRBJ2-3, the full variable domain reads GAGVSQSPRYKVAKRGQDVALRCDPISGHVSLFWYQQALGQGPEFLTYFQNEAQLDKSGLPSDRFFAERPEGSVSTLKIQRTQQEDSAVYLCASSLRQAGGTDTQYFGPGTRLTVL.

The chain combines TRBV9 with TRBJ2-3, with D perhaps TRBD1 (6 bases). The ends were cut back, 2 bases at V and 4 bases at J, with 14 bases in the middle. Germline-derived CDR1 and CDR2 are SGDLS and YYNGEE. The length of the CDR3 is 15 residues. CDR3 in amino acids: CASSVQPRTADTQYF. The CDR3 DNA sequence: TGTGCCAGCAGCGTTCAGCCTAGGACAGCAGATACGCAGTATTTT.

In nucleotides, the CDR3 is TGCAGCGTGGCGACAGGGTCACAAGAGACCCAGTACTTC. Translation: CSVATGSQETQYF. The V and J genes are TRBV29-1 and TRBJ2-5; 7 bases align to TRBD1. This CDR3 spans 13 amino acids. Germline V gene lookup returns CDR1 SQVTM and CDR2 ANQGSEA. V lost 6 bases and J lost 2; bases outside the gene matches: 6.

This chain connects TRBV28 to TRBJ2-5; 9 nucleotides line up with TRBD1. The end of the DNA aligns better with TRBJ2-7, so the J call may be wrong. The germline V gene encodes CDR1 MDHEN and CDR2 SYDVKM. The CDR3 covers 19 residues. The CDR3 DNA reads TGTGCCAGCAGTTTGCCGGGACAGGGTACTTTTCCTTTGTTTAACGAGCAGTACTTC. Its protein product is CASSLPGQGTFPLFNEQYF.

This clonotype was counted between two and nine times. The germline gene is not matched at one end of the junction; a read error may be the cause. The CDR3 is CAASRSAEPDEQYF. CDR3 nucleotide sequence: TGTGCCGCCAGTCGCTCGGCGGAGCCTGACGAGCAGTACTTC. The chain uses TRBV24-1 and TRBJ2-7; unclear D gene. This CDR3 is 14 amino acids long. The germline V gene encodes CDR1 KGHDR and CDR2 SFDVKD.

The chain carries TRBV7-2 and TRBJ2-3; a weak D match, TRBD2 (5 bases). The V end lost 4 bases, the J end lost 7 bases, and 9 bases lay between the germline ends. The germline V gene has CDR1 SGHTA and CDR2 FQGNSA. This CDR3 contains 12 residues. The CDR3 reads CASSSPGNTQYF. The DNA for the CDR3 is TGTGCCAGCAGCTCGCCGGGGAATACGCAGTATTTT.

This clonotype was found a few times. The chain recombines TRBV9 with TRBJ2-7; TRBD1 matches at 8 bases. This CDR3 region has 16 residues. With 0 bases clipped from V and 0 bases from J, the junction kept 5 bases outside the gene matches. Germline values: CDR1 SGDLS, CDR2 YYNGEE. The CDR3 spells CASSVGPGQGSYEQYF. CDR3 coding DNA: TGTGCCAGCAGCGTAGGGCCCGGACAGGGCTCCTACGAGCAGTACTTC.

The chain uses TRBV4-2 and TRBJ1-5; TRBD1 matches at 8 bases. The germline CDR1 and CDR2 sequences are LGHNA and YNFKEQ. The CDR3 consists of 14 residues. With 4 bases clipped from V and 5 bases from J, the junction kept 4 bases outside the gene matches. The CDR3 sequence: CASSPDRVYQPQHF. The CDR3 DNA follows: TGTGCCAGCAGCCCGGACAGGGTATATCAGCCCCAGCATTTT.

This clonotype was counted a few times. An end of the junction does not agree with germline; a read error may underlie this. The V gene is TRBV5-1, the J gene TRBJ2-5; D might be TRBD1 (5 bases). CDR3 length: 12 residues. Looked up from germline, CDR1 is SGHRS and CDR2 is YFSETQ. The CDR3 nucleotides read TGTGCCAGCAGCTCGGACAAGGAGACCCAGTACTTC. It is translated as CASSSDKETQYF.

The chain employs TRBV18 and TRBJ2-4; TRBD1 agrees at 8 bases. The J call is in doubt because the DNA end fits TRBJ2-5 better. This CDR3 has 15 amino acids. CDR1 is KGHSH and CDR2 is LQKENI in the germline V gene. CDR3 sequence reads: CASSRGQGPQETQYF. CDR3 sequence (DNA): TGTGCCAGCTCACGCGGACAGGGCCCTCAAGAGACCCAGTACTTC.

This clonotype was seen repeatedly, ten times or more. The V call is TRBV18, the J call TRBJ1-1; no firm D call. The germline gives CDR1 KGHSH, CDR2 LQKENI. V dropped 1 base and J dropped 1 base, with 4 bases sitting between them. This CDR3 contains 13 residues. The CDR3 sequence: CASSPQGNTEAFF. The CDR3 nucleotides read TGTGCCAGCTCACCACAGGGGAACACTGAAGCTTTCTTT.

This clonotype was detected only a few times. The genes are TRBV6-5 and TRBJ2-3; TRBD1 aligns across 7 bases. CDR1 and CDR2 (germline): MNHEY, SVGAGI. V lost 2 bases and J lost 0; bases outside the gene matches: 8. The CDR3 runs to 17 residues. CDR3 protein: CASSYLGTGDSTDTQYF. The CDR3 nucleotides are TGTGCCAGCAGTTACCTGGGCACAGGGGATAGCACAGATACGCAGTATTTT.

This clonotype turned up a few times. This rearrangement joins TRBV6-2 or TRBV6-3 to TRBJ2-5; D is unresolved. This CDR3 has 14 residues. Germline V gene lookup returns CDR1 MNHEY and CDR2 SVGEGT. Trimming shortened V by 0 bases and J by 1 base, and 6 bases separated the two germline ends. The CDR3 protein is CASSYSLLQETQYF. Written as DNA, the CDR3 is TGTGCCAGCAGTTACTCGCTACTCCAAGAGACCCAGTACTTC.

This clonotype was found a few times. The gene calls are TRBV7-9 and TRBJ1-5, with D unresolved. Trimming removed 3 bases at V and 1 base at J, with 7 bases between. This CDR3 contains 14 residues. Looked up from germline, CDR1 is SEHNR and CDR2 is FQNEAQ (reference sequence). CDR3: CASSFGRSNQPQHF. CDR3 bases: TGTGCCAGCAGCTTCGGGCGGAGCAATCAGCCCCAGCATTTT.

This chain's CDR3 is CSAGGAGNNEVPWETQYF. DNA of the CDR3: TGCAGTGCTGGGGGGGCGGGTAACAATGAAGTGCCCTGGGAGACCCAGTACTTC. The gene calls are TRBV20-1 and TRBJ2-5; D possibly corresponds to TRBD2 (7 bases). Looked up from germline, CDR1 is DFQATT and CDR2 is SNEGSKA (reference sequence). This CDR3 comprises 18 residues. V was trimmed by 5 bases and J by 5 bases, leaving 30 bases between them.